The 21 T cell receptor beta chains given below trace back to one sample, sequenced in a study of cytomegalovirus exposure and HLA in healthy donors. Primers: 60 Vbeta forward and 13 Jbeta reverse. Clones were read by immunoSEQ multiplex PCR, and TCRdb kept only the in-frame ones, dropping some. This sample has some 140,000 clones, with 74% found just once. Specimen: PBMCs. The receptors stem from a man younger than 40 in good health and CMV-seronegative.

A word on this clone: The junction does not match germline at one end; this may be a read error. This rearrangement joins TRBV7-7 to TRBJ2-5; the D gene is possibly TRBD1 (6 bases). The CDR3 consists of 14 residues. CDR1 is SSHAT, CDR2 FNYEAQ, per germline (reference sequence). DNA for the CDR3: TGTGCTAGCAGCTTAGCGTCCAGGGGCGAGACCCAGTACTTC. Encoded protein: CASSLASRGETQYF.

This clone was counted a few times. The J gene is TRBJ2-7, the V gene TRBV7-9; 8 bases match TRBD1. This CDR3 is built from 13 residues. V shed 5 bases and J 6 bases; nucleotides not matched to a gene: 6. CDR1 is SEHNR and CDR2 is FQNEAQ in the germline V gene (reference sequence). The CDR3 nucleotides are TGTGCCAGCAGCCCAGGACAGGGAAGCGAGCAGTACTTC. Translating it yields CASSPGQGSEQYF.

This chain connects TRBV6-5 to TRBJ1-2, with 7 bases aligning to TRBD1. There are 13 residues in the CDR3. Germline CDR1 reads MNHEY; CDR2 reads SVGAGI. With V trimmed by 6 bases and J by 7 bases, 8 bases remained unmatched. In DNA, the CDR3 is TGTGCCAGCAGGATCGGGACAGCGGGTGGCTACACCTTC. It is translated as CASRIGTAGGYTF.

The chain carries TRBV2 and TRBJ2-1; D perhaps matches TRBD1 (6 bases). The CDR3 covers 15 residues. Germline values: CDR1 SNHLY, CDR2 FYNNEI. Trimming stripped 7 bases from V and 5 bases from J, with 18 bases between. Here the CDR3 DNA reads TGTGCCAGCAACTGGCCCGGACAGTCTGACAATGAGCAGTTCTTC. It translates to CASNWPGQSDNEQFF.

There are a few counts of this clone. The chain recombines TRBV2 with TRBJ1-1; D gene unclear. The CDR3 covers 12 residues. The germline gives CDR1 SNHLY, CDR2 FYNNEI. Trimming stripped 9 bases from V and 2 bases from J, with 10 bases between. CDR3 coding DNA: TGTGCCAGTAGCAGTGAAAACACTGAAGCTTTCTTT. Translated: CASSSENTEAFF.

The rearrangement links TRBV5-1 to TRBJ1-6; 12 nucleotides agree with TRBD1. The germline CDR1 and CDR2 sequences are SGHRS and YFSETQ. This CDR3 is built from 16 residues. V lost 5 bases to trimming and J lost 9 bases; unmatched junction nucleotides: 9. The CDR3 loop is CASSSGTGGMISPLHF. DNA of the CDR3: TGCGCCAGCAGTTCCGGGACAGGGGGCATGATTTCACCCCTCCACTTT.

The rearrangement links TRBV7-9 to TRBJ2-3; 9 bases are shared with TRBD2. The CDR3 covers 16 residues. Germline V gene sequence: CDR1 SEHNR, CDR2 FQNEAQ (reference sequence). The ends lost 5 bases at V and 0 bases at J; junction bases unmatched: 6. Here the CDR3 DNA reads TGTGCCAGCAGCCCGCTAGCGGGGCCAAGCACAGATACGCAGTATTTT. Translating gives CASSPLAGPSTDTQYF.

This clone showed up just a few times. The chain carries TRBV19 and TRBJ2-3; tentatively, D is TRBD1 (6 bases). Trimming removed 1 base from V and 6 bases from J, with 11 bases in between. Germline CDR1 is LNHDA and CDR2 is SQIVND (reference sequence). The CDR3 contains 14 residues. The CDR3 loop reads CASSIGTGQDTQYF. The CDR3 nucleotides are TGTGCCAGTAGTATAGGTACAGGGCAGGATACGCAGTATTTT.

The chain uses TRBV5-1 and TRBJ2-2; D is ambiguous. From germline, CDR1 is SGHRS and CDR2 YFSETQ. V lost 1 base to trimming and J lost 1 base, with 5 bases between them. This CDR3 contains 14 residues. CDR3 in amino acids: CASSLNRNTGELFF. In DNA, the CDR3 is TGCGCCAGCAGCTTGAACAGGAACACCGGGGAGCTGTTTTTT.

As DNA, the CDR3 is TGTGCCAGCAGCCCCTGGGAGACCGGGGAGCTGTTTTTT. This encodes CASSPWETGELFF. The chain carries TRBV7-9 and TRBJ2-2, with TRBD2 as a possible D gene (5 bases). The V and J ends lost 5 bases and 5 bases respectively, with 9 bases between them. Germline lookup yields CDR1 SEHNR and CDR2 FQNEAQ (reference sequence). CDR3 size: 13 residues. Supplemented by reference TRBV7-9 and TRBJ2-2, the full variable domain reads DTGVSQNPRHKITKRGQNVTFRCDPISEHNRLYWYRQTLGQGPEFLTYFQNEAQLEKSRLLSDRFSAERPKGSFSTLEIQRTEQGDSAMYLCASSPWETGELFFGEGSRLTVL.

J is TRBJ1-5 and V is TRBV27, with 7 bases matching TRBD1. The CDR3 runs to 17 residues. V lost 2 bases and J lost 0; bases outside the gene matches: 7. CDR1 is MNHEY, CDR2 SMNVEV, per germline (reference sequence). The CDR3, as DNA: TGTGCCAGCAGTTTAATGGTGACAGGGCATAGCAATCAGCCCCAGCATTTT. This sequence encodes CASSLMVTGHSNQPQHF.

The rearrangement links TRBV15 to TRBJ2-2, with 7 bases identical to TRBD2. The germline CDR1 and CDR2 sequences are LNHNV and YYDKDF (reference sequence). This CDR3 has 16 amino acids. V shed 0 bases, J shed 4 bases, and the junction held 5 bases outside the gene matches. This chain's CDR3 is CATSRDLGGGTGELFF. The CDR3 DNA sequence: TGTGCCACCAGCAGAGATCTTGGCGGGGGCACCGGGGAGCTGTTTTTT.

The chain recombines TRBV7-9 with TRBJ1-1; D is possibly TRBD1 (5 bases). Germline CDR1 SEHNR, CDR2 FQNEAQ (reference sequence). The CDR3 extends over 16 amino acids. Deletions cut 1 base from V and 4 bases from J, with 16 bases between. For the CDR3, the DNA is TGTGCCAGCAGCTTAGAATTTCCAGGGCCGGGCACTGAAGCTTTCTTT. Protein product: CASSLEFPGPGTEAFF.

This clone was seen only once. V and J are TRBV5-5 and TRBJ1-2; TRBD1 might be the D (6 bases). V was trimmed by 3 bases and J by 0 bases, leaving 12 bases between them. Germline V gene sequence: CDR1 SGHKS, CDR2 YYEKEE (reference sequence). The CDR3 contains 15 residues. Written as DNA, the CDR3 is TGTGCCAGCAGCTCAACCGGGACAACTAACTATGGCTACACCTTC. As protein: CASSSTGTTNYGYTF.

The genes are TRBV4-1 and TRBJ2-7; no definite D call. Trimming stripped 4 bases from V and 4 bases from J, with 8 bases between. This CDR3 spans 12 amino acids. Per the germline V gene, CDR1 is MGHRA and CDR2 is YSYEKL. CDR3 protein: CASSPPGYEQYF. Written as DNA, the CDR3 is TGCGCCAGCAGCCCTCCGGGTTACGAGCAGTACTTC.

This clone was observed a few times. J is TRBJ2-7 and V is TRBV28; no definite D call. CDR1 is MDHEN and CDR2 is SYDVKM in the germline V gene. The V and J ends lost 2 bases and 0 bases respectively, with 11 bases between them. This CDR3 comprises 15 residues. The CDR3: CASSLAHRSSYEQYF. The CDR3 nucleotides read TGTGCCAGCAGTTTAGCTCATAGGAGCTCCTACGAGCAGTACTTC.

The rearrangement links TRBV4-2 to TRBJ1-1, with TRBD1 identical over 9 bases. The V gene end was trimmed by 0 bases and the J gene end by 3 bases; junction bases not matched to a gene: 5. From germline, CDR1 is LGHNA and CDR2 YNFKEQ. The CDR3 length is 16 residues. The CDR3 here is CASSQEGGQGYTEAFF. The CDR3 coding sequence is TGTGCCAGCAGCCAAGAGGGGGGACAGGGCTACACTGAAGCTTTCTTT.

The rearrangement joins TRBV29-1 to TRBJ2-1, with 9 bases that match TRBD2. J was trimmed by 7 bases and V by 5 bases; bases with no gene match: 3. The CDR3 is 12 amino acids. Germline V gene sequence: CDR1 SQVTM, CDR2 ANQGSEA. CDR3 loop: CSVWLAGNEQFF. The CDR3 DNA reads as TGCAGCGTTTGGCTAGCGGGAAATGAGCAGTTCTTC.

CDR3: CASSLGGGGEQFF. The CDR3 DNA sequence: TGTGCCAGCAGCTTAGGGGGAGGAGGTGAGCAGTTCTTC. J is TRBJ2-1 and V is TRBV13; perhaps TRBD2 as D (6 bases). CDR1 PRHDT and CDR2 FYEKMQ come from the germline V gene (reference sequence). The CDR3 extends over 13 amino acids. V was cut by 0 bases and J by 9 bases, with 9 bases left in between.

J is TRBJ2-2 and V is TRBV7-2; 8 bases map to TRBD1. The ends lost 3 bases at V and 6 bases at J; junction bases unmatched: 6. This CDR3 comprises 15 residues. Germline V lookup: CDR1 SGHTA, CDR2 FQGNSA. The CDR3 here is CASSFGQGPPGELFF. The CDR3 DNA is TGTGCCAGCAGCTTTGGACAGGGTCCTCCCGGGGAGCTGTTTTTT.

V and J are TRBV2 and TRBJ1-3; a possible D gene is TRBD1 (6 bases). Germline V gene lookup returns CDR1 SNHLY and CDR2 FYNNEI. Trimming left V 5 bases short and J 4 bases short, with 6 bases between. The CDR3 is 12 residues long. The CDR3 sequence: CASSQGGNTIYF. The CDR3 nucleotides read TGTGCCAGCAGTCAGGGGGGAAACACCATATATTTT.